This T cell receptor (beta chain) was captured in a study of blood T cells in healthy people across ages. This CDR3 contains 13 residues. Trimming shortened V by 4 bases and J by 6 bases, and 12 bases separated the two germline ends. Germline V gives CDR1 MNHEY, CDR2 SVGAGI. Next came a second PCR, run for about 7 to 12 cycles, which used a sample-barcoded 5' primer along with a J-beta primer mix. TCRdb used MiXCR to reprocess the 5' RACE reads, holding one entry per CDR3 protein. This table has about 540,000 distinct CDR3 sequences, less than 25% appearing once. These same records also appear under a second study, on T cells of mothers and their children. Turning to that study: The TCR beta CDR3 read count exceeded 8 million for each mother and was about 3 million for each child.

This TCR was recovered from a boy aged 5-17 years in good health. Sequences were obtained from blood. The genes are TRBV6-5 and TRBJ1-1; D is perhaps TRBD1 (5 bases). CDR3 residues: CASSCGTGPEAFF. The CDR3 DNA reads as TGTGCCAGCAGTTGCGGGACGGGCCCTGAAGCTTTCTTT.